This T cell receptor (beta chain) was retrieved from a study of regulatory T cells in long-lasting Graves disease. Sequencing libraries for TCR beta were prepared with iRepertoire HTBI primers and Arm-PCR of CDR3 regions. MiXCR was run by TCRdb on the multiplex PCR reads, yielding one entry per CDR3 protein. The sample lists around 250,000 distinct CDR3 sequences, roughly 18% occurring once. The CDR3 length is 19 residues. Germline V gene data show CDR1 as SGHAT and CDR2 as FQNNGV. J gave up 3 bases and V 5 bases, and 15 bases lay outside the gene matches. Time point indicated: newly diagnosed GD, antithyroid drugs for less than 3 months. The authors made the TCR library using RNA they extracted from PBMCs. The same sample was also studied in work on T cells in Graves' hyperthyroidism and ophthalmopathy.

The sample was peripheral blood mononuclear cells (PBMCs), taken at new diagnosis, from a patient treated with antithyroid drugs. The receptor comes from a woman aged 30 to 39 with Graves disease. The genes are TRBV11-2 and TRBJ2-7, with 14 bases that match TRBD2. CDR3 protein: CASSPTAGTSGSRLYEQYF. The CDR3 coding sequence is TGTGCCAGCAGCCCCACCGCCGGGACTAGCGGGAGTCGGCTCTACGAGCAGTACTTC.